A selection of T cell receptor beta chains follows, all from one sample in a study of T cells after yellow fever vaccination. TCRdb reprocessed the 5' RACE reads with MiXCR, giving one entry per CDR3 protein. The sample holds 620,000 or so distinct CDR3 sequences, around 16% seen once. The input for sequencing was PBMCs, taken 5 to 6 days after the first yellow fever vaccination. All receptors come from a man between 18 and 29 years old who received the YFV17D yellow fever vaccine. Both conserved end residues are part of each CDR3. The D gene is left open where the match is weak. Size is stated for part of the rows, as once, few or many counts, or as a class when the clone is expanded.

J | D | size | V | CDR3 | DNA
TRBJ1-5 | TRBD1 | NA | TRBV7-9 | CASSDTGGNQPQHF | TGTGCCAGCAGCGATACAGGGGGGAATCAGCCCCAGCATTTT
TRBJ2-3 | NA | few | TRBV10-3 | CAISEGGYPTDTQYF | TGTGCCATCAGTGAGGGTGGGTACCCCACAGATACGCAGTATTTT
TRBJ2-3 | TRBD1 | NA | TRBV5-6 | CASSQWDRPTDTQYF | TGTGCCAGCAGCCAATGGGACAGGCCCACAGATACGCAGTATTTT
TRBJ2-3 | NA | NA | TRBV4-1 | CASSQPSLYTQYF | TGCGCCAGCAGCCAGCCCTCCCTTTATACGCAGTATTTT
TRBJ2-1 | TRBD2 | NA | TRBV12-3/TRBV12-4 | CASSFGSSGYNEQFF | TGTGCCAGCAGTTTTGGGTCTAGCGGATACAATGAGCAGTTCTTC
TRBJ2-3 | NA | few | TRBV28 | CASRKRQYTQYF | TGTGCCAGCAGGAAGCGTCAGTATACGCAGTATTTT
TRBJ1-6 | TRBD1 | few | TRBV20-1 | CSATNRGVSSYNSPLHF | TGCAGTGCTACCAACAGGGGGGTGAGCTCCTATAATTCACCCCTCCACTTT
TRBJ1-1 | NA | few | TRBV19 | CASCSPTASNTEAFF | TGTGCCAGTTGTAGTCCGACAGCATCGAACACTGAAGCTTTCTTT
TRBJ2-3 | TRBD2 | NA | TRBV24-1 | CATSVGLAADTQYF | TGTGCCACCAGTGTGGGACTAGCGGCAGATACGCAGTATTTT
TRBJ2-7 | NA | NA | TRBV4-1 | CASSQYKGLNDEQYF | TGCGCCAGCAGCCAATATAAGGGTTTAAATGACGAGCAGTACTTC
TRBJ2-5 | TRBD2 | NA | TRBV10-3 | CATGTSGGEYQETQYF | TGTGCCACCGGGACTAGCGGGGGAGAGTACCAAGAGACCCAGTACTTC
TRBJ2-7 | NA | NA | TRBV7-9 | CASSLGRLGEQYF | TGTGCCAGCAGCTTAGGTCGGCTTGGCGAGCAGTACTTC
TRBJ2-2 | NA | NA | TRBV20-1 | CSAREGVGGFDTGELFF | TGCAGTGCTAGAGAGGGGGTGGGAGGCTTCGACACCGGGGAGCTGTTTTTT
TRBJ1-4 | NA | NA | TRBV2 | CASSDGFGEKLFF | TGTGCCAGCAGTGACGGGTTTGGAGAAAAACTGTTTTTT
TRBJ2-1 | TRBD2 | few | TRBV7-9 | CASSLGGTSGVLRGQFF | TGTGCCAGCAGCTTAGGGGGGACTAGCGGAGTCCTTCGGGGGCAGTTCTTC
TRBJ2-2 | TRBD1 | NA | TRBV12-3/TRBV12-4 | CASRELTGGGTGELFF | TGTGCCAGCAGAGAGTTGACAGGGGGTGGCACCGGGGAGCTGTTTTTT
TRBJ2-5 | TRBD1 | few | TRBV7-9 | CASLSTGGQETQYF | TGTGCCAGTCTCTCAACAGGGGGGCAAGAGACCCAGTACTTC
TRBJ2-3 | NA | few | TRBV4-3 | CASSPKGFTDTQYF | TGCGCCAGCAGCCCCAAGGGGTTCACAGATACGCAGTATTTT
TRBJ1-1 | TRBD1 | NA | TRBV29-1 | CSCYTGTVNTEAFF | TGCAGCTGCTATACCGGGACAGTGAACACTGAAGCTTTCTTT
TRBJ1-1 | NA | many | TRBV7-9 | CASSLTDSDSEAFF | TGTGCCAGCAGCTTAACAGATAGTGACAGCGAAGCTTTCTTT
TRBJ2-5 | NA | NA | TRBV12-5 | CASSATIPALPRTQYF | TGTGCTAGTTCCGCTACTATCCCGGCCCTACCCAGGACCCAGTACTTC
TRBJ2-1 | TRBD2 | NA | TRBV27 | CASSLAYGLAVSSYNEQFF | TGTGCCAGCAGTTTAGCATACGGACTAGCGGTGAGCTCCTACAATGAGCAGTTCTTC
TRBJ1-1 | NA | few | TRBV10-3 | CAIGGGDTEAFF | TGTGCCATCGGGGGGGGGGACACTGAAGCTTTCTTT
TRBJ2-3 | NA | NA | TRBV19 | CASSTRATSTDTQYF | TGTGCCAGTAGTACCCGGGCAACTAGCACAGATACGCAGTATTTT
TRBJ2-1 | TRBD1 | NA | TRBV12-3/TRBV12-4 | CASGTGGNEQFF | TGTGCCAGCGGGACAGGGGGGAATGAGCAGTTCTTC
TRBJ1-6 | NA | NA | TRBV20-1 | CSAREAFYNSPLHF | TGCAGTGCTAGAGAAGCGTTCTATAATTCACCCCTCCACTTT
TRBJ1-1 | NA | NA | TRBV27 | CASSFGRGETEAFF | TGTGCCAGCAGTTTTGGGCGAGGGGAGACTGAAGCTTTCTTT
TRBJ2-5 | NA | few | TRBV7-3 | CASSLRGSGWQETQYF | TGTGCCAGCAGCTTAAGGGGTAGCGGCTGGCAAGAGACCCAGTACTTC
TRBJ2-1 | NA | few | TRBV20-1 | CSARRRQGYNEQFF | TGCAGTGCTAGAAGGCGCCAGGGATACAATGAGCAGTTCTTC
TRBJ1-1 | NA | few | TRBV6-2/TRBV6-3 | CASSYSIKGDTEAFF | TGTGCCAGCAGTTACTCGATCAAAGGGGACACTGAAGCTTTCTTT
TRBJ1-3 | TRBD1 | NA | TRBV2 | CASISLNRDSSGNTIYF | TGTGCCAGCATTTCCCTAAACCGGGACAGCTCTGGAAACACCATATATTTT
TRBJ2-2 | TRBD1 | few | TRBV28 | CASSTGTDNGELFF | TGTGCCAGCAGCACCGGGACAGACAACGGGGAGCTGTTTTTT
TRBJ2-1 | TRBD2 | NA | TRBV3-1 | CASSQLGLADEQFF | TGTGCCAGCAGCCAACTGGGACTAGCCGATGAGCAGTTCTTC
TRBJ2-3 | TRBD2 | NA | TRBV7-2 | CASSQRLAGDRTDTQYF | TGTGCCAGCAGCCAAAGGCTAGCGGGGGACCGCACAGATACGCAGTATTTT
TRBJ2-3 | TRBD2 | few | TRBV7-8 | CASSLGWAGGTDTQYF | TGTGCCAGCAGCTTAGGTTGGGCGGGGGGCACAGATACGCAGTATTTT
TRBJ1-3 | NA | few | TRBV6-1 | CASSPEGTSGNTIYF | TGTGCCAGCAGCCCCGAAGGGACGAGTGGAAACACCATATATTTT
TRBJ1-5 | TRBD1 | NA | TRBV6-1 | CASSHDRGRVQPQHF | TGTGCCAGCAGCCACGACAGGGGGCGGGTTCAGCCCCAGCATTTT
TRBJ1-2 | NA | NA | TRBV24-1 | CATSQAGAEGYTF | TGTGCCACCAGCCAAGCGGGGGCGGAAGGCTACACCTTC
TRBJ1-5 | TRBD1 | NA | TRBV19 | CASRKRQGWNQPQHF | TGTGCCAGTAGGAAAAGACAGGGATGGAATCAGCCCCAGCATTTT
TRBJ2-5 | NA | many | TRBV5-1 | CASTEGRPSAETQYF | TGCGCCAGCACCGAAGGACGCCCGTCGGCAGAGACCCAGTACTTC
TRBJ2-1 | TRBD2 | NA | TRBV5-1 | CASSRQAGGPSNEQFF | TGCGCCAGCAGCCGTCAGGCGGGGGGGCCCAGCAATGAGCAGTTCTTC
TRBJ1-5 | NA | few | TRBV7-2 | CASSAPGFSNQPQHF | TGTGCCAGCAGCGCCCCGGGATTTAGCAATCAGCCCCAGCATTTT
TRBJ2-5 | NA | NA | TRBV7-8 | CASSTPGTQYF | TGTGCCAGCAGCACCCCGGGTACCCAGTACTTC
TRBJ2-7 | NA | NA | TRBV3-1 | CASSQDLEQYF | TGTGCCAGCAGCCAAGACCTAGAGCAGTACTTC
TRBJ2-1 | NA | many | TRBV10-3 | CAITGENEQFF | TGTGCCATCACCGGGGAGAATGAGCAGTTCTTC
TRBJ2-3 | NA | NA | TRBV11-2 | CASSPGVGASDTQYF | TGTGCCAGCAGCCCAGGGGTGGGCGCCTCAGATACGCAGTATTTT
TRBJ2-2 | NA | NA | TRBV4-1 | CASSPPAAGELFF | TGCGCCAGCAGCCCCCCGGCGGCCGGGGAGCTGTTTTTT
TRBJ2-3 | NA | few | TRBV29-1 | CSVEVRELRRQQVTDTQYF | TGCAGCGTTGAGGTCCGCGAGTTAAGGCGCCAGCAGGTCACAGATACGCAGTATTTT
TRBJ1-6 | TRBD1 | NA | TRBV4-1 | CASSQGQGENSPLHF | TGCGCCAGCAGCCAAGGACAGGGAGAGAATTCACCCCTCCACTTT
TRBJ1-3 | NA | NA | TRBV14 | CASSRGSGLGNTIYF | TGTGCCAGCAGCCGCGGATCCGGCCTTGGAAACACCATATATTTT
TRBJ2-6 | NA | NA | TRBV19 | CASREPGPSRSGANVLTF | TGTGCCAGTAGAGAACCCGGGCCCTCCAGGTCTGGGGCCAACGTCCTGACTTTC
TRBJ2-3 | TRBD1 | NA | TRBV28 | CASSVTRQGNTQYF | TGTGCCAGCAGTGTAACGAGACAGGGAAATACGCAGTATTTT
TRBJ2-7 | TRBD1 | few | TRBV7-9 | CASSRQGRGEQYF | TGTGCCAGCAGCCGACAGGGTAGGGGCGAGCAGTACTTC
TRBJ2-3 | NA | NA | TRBV30 | CAWTSTDTQYF | TGTGCCTGGACCTCCACAGATACGCAGTATTTT
TRBJ2-1 | NA | many | TRBV27 | CASSLSAGSSYNEQFF | TGCGCCAGCAGCTTGTCGGCGGGAAGCTCCTACAATGAGCAGTTCTTC
TRBJ2-5 | NA | many | TRBV9 | CASSVRGTQETQYF | TGTGCCAGCAGCGTAAGGGGGACCCAAGAGACCCAGTACTTC
TRBJ2-3 | NA | many | TRBV12-3/TRBV12-4 | CASSWGIDTQYF | TGTGCCAGCAGTTGGGGGATAGATACGCAGTATTTT
TRBJ2-5 | NA | NA | TRBV7-9 | CASSSVVRAGEETQYF | TGTGCCAGCAGCTCAGTGGTCCGGGCCGGGGAAGAGACCCAGTACTTC
TRBJ2-3 | TRBD1 | many | TRBV7-2 | CASSPRTGARDTQYF | TGTGCCAGCAGCCCGAGGACAGGGGCTAGAGATACGCAGTATTTT